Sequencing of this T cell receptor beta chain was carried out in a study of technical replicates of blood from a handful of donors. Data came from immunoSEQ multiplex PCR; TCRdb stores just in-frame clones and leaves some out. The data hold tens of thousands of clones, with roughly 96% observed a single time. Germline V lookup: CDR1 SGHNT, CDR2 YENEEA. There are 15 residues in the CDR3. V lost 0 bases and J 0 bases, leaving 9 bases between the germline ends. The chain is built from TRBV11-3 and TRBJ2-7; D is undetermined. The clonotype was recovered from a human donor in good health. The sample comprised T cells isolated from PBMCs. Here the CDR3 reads CASSLEAESSYEQYF. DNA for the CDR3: TGTGCCAGCAGCTTAGAAGCTGAAAGCTCCTACGAGCAGTACTTC.